This is a list of T cell receptor beta chains from one sample in a study of OX40 agonist ivuxolimab in advanced cancers. Assay used: immunoSEQ multiplex PCR; TCRdb lists only in-frame clones, some missing. Seen here are about 55,000 clones, around 88% observed once, and the top ten hold about 13%. The sample consisted of CD4+ or CD8+ T cells sorted from blood, taken in a trial of the OX40 agonist ivuxolimab. The receptors come from an adult with an advanced solid tumor such as melanoma, head and neck, liver or kidney cancer. Each CDR3 is given with its conserved first and last residue. Each record gives: J gene, D gene, V gene, CDR3 protein. The D gene is left open where the match is weak.

TRBJ1-1 | - | TRBV6-5 | CASSYLNQRVGEAFF
TRBJ2-3 | TRBD2 | TRBV27 | CASSKGPLAGITDTQYF
TRBJ1-5 | - | TRBV27 | CASRSGTPNQPQHF
TRBJ1-5 | - | TRBV5-1 | CASSFGGYSNQPQHF
TRBJ2-3 | - | TRBV4-1 | CASSPRVRTDTQYF
TRBJ2-1 | - | TRBV29-1 | CSGREISYNEQFF
TRBJ2-1 | TRBD1 | TRBV6-1 | CASRDRESYNEQFF
TRBJ1-1 | - | TRBV7-3 | CASSFQVPPEAFF
TRBJ2-5 | TRBD2 | TRBV13 | CASQPGGQETQYF
TRBJ1-2 | - | TRBV5-6 | CASSGEAGGNYGYTF
TRBJ2-1 | - | TRBV7-9 | CASSSGRPQFF
TRBJ2-3 | - | TRBV7-2 | CASSLVVGVTGTDTQYF
TRBJ1-1 | - | TRBV7-3 | CASSLSGRDLNTEAFF
TRBJ2-7 | TRBD1 | TRBV2 | CASYGRDSYEQYF
TRBJ1-5 | - | TRBV5-1 | CASSQVVQHF
TRBJ2-4 | TRBD1 | TRBV4-3 | CASSQGITGAAKNIQYF
TRBJ1-1 | - | TRBV6-6 | CASSYGSLNTEAFF
TRBJ2-7 | - | TRBV5-4 | CASSQTETGSYEQYF
TRBJ1-1 | TRBD1 | TRBV27 | CASRTGLFTEAFF
TRBJ1-2 | - | TRBV5-6 | CASSFSGITDGYTF
TRBJ1-4 | TRBD1 | TRBV7-9 | CASSPGGGEKLFF
TRBJ2-1 | - | TRBV7-9 | CASSGRINEQFF
TRBJ1-1 | - | TRBV7-9 | CASSPLGTEAFF
TRBJ1-1 | TRBD1 | TRBV5-1 | CASSLQGGFAEAFF
TRBJ1-2 | - | TRBV7-6 | CASSLVGQEGYTF
TRBJ2-7 | - | TRBV15 | CATSRADLEQYF
TRBJ2-3 | - | TRBV7-8 | CASSLESPDTQYF
TRBJ1-5 | - | TRBV19 | CASSIEKDQPQHF
TRBJ2-2 | - | TRBV21-1 | CAIKKTAPQSGELFF
TRBJ1-3 | - | TRBV9 | CASSVISGNTIYF
TRBJ2-7 | - | TRBV6-5 | CASSTSGEQYF